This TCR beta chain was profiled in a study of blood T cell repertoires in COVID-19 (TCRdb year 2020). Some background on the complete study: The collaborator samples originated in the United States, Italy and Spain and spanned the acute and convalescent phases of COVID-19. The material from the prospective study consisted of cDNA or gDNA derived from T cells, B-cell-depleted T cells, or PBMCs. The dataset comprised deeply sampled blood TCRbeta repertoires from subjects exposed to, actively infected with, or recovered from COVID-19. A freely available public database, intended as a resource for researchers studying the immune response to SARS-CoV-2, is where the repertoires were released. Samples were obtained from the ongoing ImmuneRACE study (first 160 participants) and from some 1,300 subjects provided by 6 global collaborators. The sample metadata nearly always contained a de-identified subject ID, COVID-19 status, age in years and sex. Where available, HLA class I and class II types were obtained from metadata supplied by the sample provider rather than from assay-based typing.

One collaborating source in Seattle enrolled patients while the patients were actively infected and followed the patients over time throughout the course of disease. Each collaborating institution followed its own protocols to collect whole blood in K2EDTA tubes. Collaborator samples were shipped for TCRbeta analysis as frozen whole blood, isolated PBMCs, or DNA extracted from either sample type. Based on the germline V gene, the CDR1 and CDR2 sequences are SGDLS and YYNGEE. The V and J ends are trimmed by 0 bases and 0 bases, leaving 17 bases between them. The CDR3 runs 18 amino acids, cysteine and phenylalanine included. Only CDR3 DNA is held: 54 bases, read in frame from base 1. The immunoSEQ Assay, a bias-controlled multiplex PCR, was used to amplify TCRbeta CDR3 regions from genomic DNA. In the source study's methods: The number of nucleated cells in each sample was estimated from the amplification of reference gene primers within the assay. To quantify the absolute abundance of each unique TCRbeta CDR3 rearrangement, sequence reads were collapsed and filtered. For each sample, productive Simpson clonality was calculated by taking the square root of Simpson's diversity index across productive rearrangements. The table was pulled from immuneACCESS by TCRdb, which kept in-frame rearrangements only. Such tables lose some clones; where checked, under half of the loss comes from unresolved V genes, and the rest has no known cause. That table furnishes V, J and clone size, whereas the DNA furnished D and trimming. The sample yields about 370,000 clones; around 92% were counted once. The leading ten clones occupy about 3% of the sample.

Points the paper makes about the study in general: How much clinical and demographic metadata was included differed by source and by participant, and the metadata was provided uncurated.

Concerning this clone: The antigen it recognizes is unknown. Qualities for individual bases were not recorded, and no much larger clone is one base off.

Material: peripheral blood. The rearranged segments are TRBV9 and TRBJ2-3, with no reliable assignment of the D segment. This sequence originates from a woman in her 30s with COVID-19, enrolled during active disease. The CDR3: CASSVAGSPRLSTDTQYF. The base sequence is TGTGCCAGCAGCGTAGCTGGCTCGCCACGACTTAGCACAGATACGCAGTATTTT. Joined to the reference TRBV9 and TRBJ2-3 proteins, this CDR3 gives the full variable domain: DSGVTQTPKHLITATGQRVTLRCSPRSGDLSVYWYQQSLDQGLQFLIQYYNGEERAKGNILERFSAQQFPDLHSELNLSSLELGDSALYFCASSVAGSPRLSTDTQYFGPGTRLTVL.